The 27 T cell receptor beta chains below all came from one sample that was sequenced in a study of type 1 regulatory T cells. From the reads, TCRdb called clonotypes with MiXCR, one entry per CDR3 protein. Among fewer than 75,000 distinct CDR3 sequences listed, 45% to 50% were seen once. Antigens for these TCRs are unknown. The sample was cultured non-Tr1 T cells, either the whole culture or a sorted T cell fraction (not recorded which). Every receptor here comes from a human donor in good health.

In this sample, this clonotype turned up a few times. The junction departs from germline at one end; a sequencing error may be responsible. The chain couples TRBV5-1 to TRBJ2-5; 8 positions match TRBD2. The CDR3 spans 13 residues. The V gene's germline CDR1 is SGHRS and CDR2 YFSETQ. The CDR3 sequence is CASSGGLLETQYF. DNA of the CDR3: TGCGCTAGCAGCGGGGGACTATTAGAGACCCAGTACTTC. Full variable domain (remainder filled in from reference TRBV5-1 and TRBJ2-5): KAGVTQTPRYLIKTRGQQVTLSCSPISGHRSVSWYQQTPGQGLQFLFEYFSETQRNKGNFPGRFSGRQFSNSRSEMNVSTLELGDSALYLCASSGGLLETQYFGPGTRLLVL.

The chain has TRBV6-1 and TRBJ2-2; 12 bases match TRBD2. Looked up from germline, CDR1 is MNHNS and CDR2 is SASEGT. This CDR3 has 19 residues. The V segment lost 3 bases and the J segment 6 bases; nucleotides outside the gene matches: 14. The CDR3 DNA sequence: TGTGCCAGCAGTGAGGCTAGCGGGGGGGTCTCTTTACGGGCCGGGGAGCTGTTTTTT. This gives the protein CASSEASGGVSLRAGELFF.

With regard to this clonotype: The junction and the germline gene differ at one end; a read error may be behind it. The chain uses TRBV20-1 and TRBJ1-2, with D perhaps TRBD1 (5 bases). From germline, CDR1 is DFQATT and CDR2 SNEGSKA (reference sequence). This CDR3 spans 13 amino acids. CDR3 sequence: CLGTSWGNYGYTF. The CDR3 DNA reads TGTCTGGGGACGTCCTGGGGTAACTATGGCTACACCTTC.

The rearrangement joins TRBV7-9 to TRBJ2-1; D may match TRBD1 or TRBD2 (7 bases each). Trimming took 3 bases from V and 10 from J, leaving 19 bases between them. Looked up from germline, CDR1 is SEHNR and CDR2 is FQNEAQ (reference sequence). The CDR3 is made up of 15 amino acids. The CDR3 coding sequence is TGTGCCAGCAGCTTTCAGGGGGGGTCAATTAGCGAGCAGTTCTTC. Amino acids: CASSFQGGSISEQFF.

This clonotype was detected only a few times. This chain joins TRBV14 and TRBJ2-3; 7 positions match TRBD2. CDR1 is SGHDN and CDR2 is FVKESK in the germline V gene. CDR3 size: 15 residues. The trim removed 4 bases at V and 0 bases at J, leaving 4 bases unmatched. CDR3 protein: CASSRQLASTDTQYF. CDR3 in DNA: TGTGCCAGCAGCCGACAACTAGCGAGCACAGATACGCAGTATTTT.

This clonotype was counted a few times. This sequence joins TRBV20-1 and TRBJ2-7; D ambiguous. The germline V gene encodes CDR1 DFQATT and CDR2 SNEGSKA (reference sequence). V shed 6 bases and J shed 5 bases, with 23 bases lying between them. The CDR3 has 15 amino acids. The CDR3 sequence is CSAVGPSVIRHEQYF. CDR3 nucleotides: TGCAGTGCCGTCGGCCCCAGTGTTATTCGCCACGAGCAGTACTTC.

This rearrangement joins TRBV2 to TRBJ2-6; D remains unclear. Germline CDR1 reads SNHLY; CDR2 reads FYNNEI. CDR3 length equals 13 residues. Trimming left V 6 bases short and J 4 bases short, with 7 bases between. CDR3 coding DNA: TGTGCCAGCAGCTTCGTGGGGGCCAACGTCCTGACTTTC. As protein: CASSFVGANVLTF.

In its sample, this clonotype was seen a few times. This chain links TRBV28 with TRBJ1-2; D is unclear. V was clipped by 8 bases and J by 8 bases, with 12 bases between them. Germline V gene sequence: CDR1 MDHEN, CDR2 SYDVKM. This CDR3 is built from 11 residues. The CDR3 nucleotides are TGTGCCAGCGGCCAATTCGGGGGCTACACCTTC. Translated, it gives CASGQFGGYTF.

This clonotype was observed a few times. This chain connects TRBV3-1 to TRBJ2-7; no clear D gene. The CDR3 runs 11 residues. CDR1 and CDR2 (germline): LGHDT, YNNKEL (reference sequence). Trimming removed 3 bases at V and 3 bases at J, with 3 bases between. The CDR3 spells CASSHGYEQYF. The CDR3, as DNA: TGTGCCAGCAGCCATGGCTACGAGCAGTACTTC.

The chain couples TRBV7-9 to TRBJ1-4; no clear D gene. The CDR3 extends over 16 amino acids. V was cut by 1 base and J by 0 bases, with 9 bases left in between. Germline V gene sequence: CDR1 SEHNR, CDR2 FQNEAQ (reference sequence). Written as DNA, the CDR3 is TGTGCCAGCAGCTTAGGAGCATTTTCAACTAATGAAAAACTGTTTTTT. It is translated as CASSLGAFSTNEKLFF. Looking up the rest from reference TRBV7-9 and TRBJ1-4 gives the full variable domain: DTGVSQNPRHKITKRGQNVTFRCDPISEHNRLYWYRQTLGQGPEFLTYFQNEAQLEKSRLLSDRFSAERPKGSFSTLEIQRTEQGDSAMYLCASSLGAFSTNEKLFFGSGTQLSVL.

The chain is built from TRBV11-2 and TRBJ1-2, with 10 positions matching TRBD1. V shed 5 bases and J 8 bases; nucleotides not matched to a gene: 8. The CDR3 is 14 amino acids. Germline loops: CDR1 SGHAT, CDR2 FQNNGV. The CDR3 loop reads CASSPGDRGDGYTF. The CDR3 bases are TGTGCCAGCAGCCCGGGGGACAGGGGCGACGGCTACACCTTC. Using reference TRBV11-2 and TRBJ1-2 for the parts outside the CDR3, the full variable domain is EAGVAQSPRYKIIEKRQSVAFWCNPISGHATLYWYQQILGQGPKLLIQFQNNGVVDDSQLPKDRFSAERLKGVDSTLKIQPAKLEDSAVYLCASSPGDRGDGYTFGSGTRLTVV.

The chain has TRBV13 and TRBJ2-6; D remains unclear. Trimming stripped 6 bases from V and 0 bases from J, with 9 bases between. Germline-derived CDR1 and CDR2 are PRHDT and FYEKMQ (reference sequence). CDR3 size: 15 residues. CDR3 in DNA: TGTGCCAGCAGTTCGAAGAGCTCTGGGGCCAACGTCCTGACTTTC. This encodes CASSSKSSGANVLTF.

The DNA for the CDR3 is TGTGCCAGCAGTGCCCGACAGGGGGGGCAAGAGACCCAGTACTTC. The encoded protein is CASSARQGGQETQYF. The V gene is TRBV6-1, the J gene TRBJ2-5; 9 nucleotides align to TRBD1. Germline trimming cut 4 bases from V and 2 bases from J; bases unmatched to any gene: 5. The CDR3 loop spans 15 amino acids. Germline V CDR1 and CDR2: MNHNS, SASEGT.

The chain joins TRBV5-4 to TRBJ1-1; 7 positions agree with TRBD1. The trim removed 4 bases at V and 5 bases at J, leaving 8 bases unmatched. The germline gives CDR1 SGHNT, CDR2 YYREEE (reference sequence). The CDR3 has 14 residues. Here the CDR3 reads CASSPTGRRTEAFF. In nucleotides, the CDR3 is TGTGCCAGCAGCCCGACAGGGCGGAGAACTGAAGCTTTCTTT.

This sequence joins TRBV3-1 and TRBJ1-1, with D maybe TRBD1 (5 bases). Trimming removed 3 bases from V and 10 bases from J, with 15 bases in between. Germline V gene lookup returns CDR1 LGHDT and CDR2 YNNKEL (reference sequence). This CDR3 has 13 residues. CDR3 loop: CASSQAEGIGAFF. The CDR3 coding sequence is TGTGCCAGCAGCCAGGCGGAGGGGATCGGAGCTTTCTTT.

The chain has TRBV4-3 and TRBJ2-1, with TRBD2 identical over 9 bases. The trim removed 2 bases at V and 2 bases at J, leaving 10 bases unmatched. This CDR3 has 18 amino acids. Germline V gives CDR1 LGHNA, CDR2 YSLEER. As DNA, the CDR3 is TGCGCCAGCAGCCAACGCCTTGGGCGGGGGGGAACCTACAATGAGCAGTTCTTC. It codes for CASSQRLGRGGTYNEQFF.

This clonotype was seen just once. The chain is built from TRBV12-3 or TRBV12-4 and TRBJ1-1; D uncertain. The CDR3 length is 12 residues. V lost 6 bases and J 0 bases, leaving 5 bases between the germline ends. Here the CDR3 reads CASSRLNTEAFF. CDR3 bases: TGTGCCAGCAGCCGACTGAACACTGAAGCTTTCTTT.

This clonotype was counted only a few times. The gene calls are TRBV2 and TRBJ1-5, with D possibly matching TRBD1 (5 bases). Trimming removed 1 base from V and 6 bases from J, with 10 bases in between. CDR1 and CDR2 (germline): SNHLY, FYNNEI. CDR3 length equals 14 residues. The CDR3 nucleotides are TGTGCCAGCAGTGAAGTGGACATAGCTCAGCCCCAGCATTTT. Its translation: CASSEVDIAQPQHF. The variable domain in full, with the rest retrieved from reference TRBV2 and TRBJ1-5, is EPEVTQTPSHQVTQMGQEVILRCVPISNHLYFYWYRQILGQKVEFLVSFYNNEISEKSEIFDDQFSVERPDGSNFTLKIRSTKLEDSAMYFCASSEVDIAQPQHFGDGTRLSIL.

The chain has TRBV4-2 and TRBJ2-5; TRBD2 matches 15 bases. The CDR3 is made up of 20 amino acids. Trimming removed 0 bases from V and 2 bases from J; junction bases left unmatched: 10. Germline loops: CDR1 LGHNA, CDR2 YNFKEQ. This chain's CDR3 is CASSQDYPGTSGGPQETQYF. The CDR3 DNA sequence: TGTGCCAGCAGCCAAGATTATCCCGGGACTAGCGGGGGGCCACAAGAGACCCAGTACTTC.

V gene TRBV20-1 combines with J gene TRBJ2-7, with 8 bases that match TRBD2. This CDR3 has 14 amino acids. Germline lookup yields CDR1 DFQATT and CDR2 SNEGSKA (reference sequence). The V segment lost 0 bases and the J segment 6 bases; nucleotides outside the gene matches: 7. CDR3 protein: CSARDAGGVGEQYF. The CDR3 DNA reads TGCAGTGCTAGAGATGCCGGGGGGGTCGGCGAGCAGTACTTC.

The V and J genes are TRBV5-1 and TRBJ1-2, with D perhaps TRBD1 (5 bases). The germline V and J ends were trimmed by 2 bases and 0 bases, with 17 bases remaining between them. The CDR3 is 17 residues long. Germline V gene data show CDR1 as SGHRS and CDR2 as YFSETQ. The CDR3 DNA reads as TGCGCCAGCAGCTTTTCGACAGCTTCTAGTGCTAACTATGGCTACACCTTC. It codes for CASSFSTASSANYGYTF.

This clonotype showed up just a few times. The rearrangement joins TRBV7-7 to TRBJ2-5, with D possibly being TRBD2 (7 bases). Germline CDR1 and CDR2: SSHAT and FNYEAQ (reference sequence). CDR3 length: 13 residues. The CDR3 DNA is TGTGCTACCTATGGGGGGGCCTGGGAGACCCAGTACTTC. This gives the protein CATYGGAWETQYF.

The CDR3 DNA reads TGTGCCAGCAGTGAAGACCGTATGGGTAATCAGCCCCAGCATTTT. This translates into CASSEDRMGNQPQHF. The chain is built from TRBV2 and TRBJ1-5; D is ambiguous. V lost 1 base, J lost 4 bases, and 11 bases lay in between. Germline CDR1 reads SNHLY; CDR2 reads FYNNEI. The CDR3 spans 15 residues.

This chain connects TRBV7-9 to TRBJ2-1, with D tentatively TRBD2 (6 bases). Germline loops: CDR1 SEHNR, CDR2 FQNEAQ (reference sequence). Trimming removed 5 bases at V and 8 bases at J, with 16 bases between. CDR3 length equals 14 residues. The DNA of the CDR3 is TGTGCCAGCAGCCCCCAGGAGGGATCGCATGAGCAGTTCTTC. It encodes CASSPQEGSHEQFF.

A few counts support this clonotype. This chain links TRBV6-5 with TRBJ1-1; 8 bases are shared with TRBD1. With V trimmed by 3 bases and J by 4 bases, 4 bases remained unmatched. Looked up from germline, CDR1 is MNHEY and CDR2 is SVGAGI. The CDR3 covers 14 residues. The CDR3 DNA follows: TGTGCCAGCAGTTATCGGACAGGGCTCACTGAAGCTTTCTTT. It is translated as CASSYRTGLTEAFF.

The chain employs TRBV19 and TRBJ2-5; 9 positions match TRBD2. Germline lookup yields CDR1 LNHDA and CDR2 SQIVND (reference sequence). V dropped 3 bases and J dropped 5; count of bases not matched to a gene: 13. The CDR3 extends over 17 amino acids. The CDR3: CASSMGIIAGDMETQYF. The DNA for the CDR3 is TGTGCCAGTAGTATGGGTATTATAGCGGGGGATATGGAGACCCAGTACTTC.

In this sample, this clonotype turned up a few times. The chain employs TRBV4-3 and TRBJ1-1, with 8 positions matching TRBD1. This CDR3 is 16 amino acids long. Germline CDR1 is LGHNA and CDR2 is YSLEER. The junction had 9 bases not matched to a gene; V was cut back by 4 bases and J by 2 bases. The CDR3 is CASSRNLQGGNTEAFF. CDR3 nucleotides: TGCGCCAGCAGCCGAAACTTACAGGGGGGAAACACTGAAGCTTTCTTT.